The 19 T cell receptor beta chains below all came from one sample that was sequenced in a study of T-cell memory formation after mild COVID-19. Via MiXCR, TCRdb re-called the 5' RACE reads, giving one row per CDR3 protein. The sample records a few hundred thousand distinct CDR3 sequences, approximately 20% being singletons. Sample: PBMCs or a T cell subset sorted from them (not recorded which). The receptors derive from a man aged 18 to 30 who had mild COVID-19 (a few samples of this study predate the infection). Cell type and time point are not known.

This clonotype was picked up a small number of times. The gene calls are TRBV7-6 and TRBJ2-5; 7 bases are shared with TRBD1. The CDR3 is 15 residues long. CDR1 is SGHVS and CDR2 is FNYEAQ in the germline V gene. V trimming: 7 bases; J trimming: 5 bases; junction bases outside the gene matches: 13. CDR3 in DNA: TGTGCCAGCATTATAGGGACAGACCCTCGGGAGACCCAGTACTTC. It is translated as CASIIGTDPRETQYF. Together with reference TRBV7-6 and TRBJ2-5, the CDR3 gives the full variable domain: GAGVSQSPRYKVTKRGQDVALRCDPISGHVSLYWYRQALGQGPEFLTYFNYEAQQDKSGLPNDRFSAERPEGSISTLTIQRTEQRDSAMYRCASIIGTDPRETQYFGPGTRLLVL.

This clonotype appeared many times. A junction end diverges from the germline sequence, so it may reflect a read error. The chain carries TRBV11-2 and TRBJ2-6; D is unclear. The CDR3 runs to 13 residues. The germline CDR1 and CDR2 sequences are SGHAT and FQNNGV. DNA for the CDR3: TGTGCCAGCCGCTTCTCTGGGGCCAACGTCCTGACTTTC. Translating it yields CASRFSGANVLTF.

This clonotype appeared a few times. The chain is built from TRBV6-6 and TRBJ2-3, with a tentative D call TRBD2 (6 bases). This CDR3 is built from 13 residues. Germline loops: CDR1 MNHNY, CDR2 SVGAGI (reference sequence). Trimming took off 6 bases at V and 4 bases at J, with 11 bases between the two ends. The CDR3 DNA sequence: TGTGCCAGCAGCCGACTAGTGGCAGATACGCAGTATTTT. Translated: CASSRLVADTQYF.

This clonotype was observed a handful of times. The chain joins TRBV4-3 to TRBJ2-1; no reliable D call. The CDR3 covers 16 residues. Trimming shortened V by 1 base and J by 7 bases, and 17 bases separated the two germline ends. Germline V gene lookup returns CDR1 LGHNA and CDR2 YSLEER. The CDR3 DNA sequence: TGCGCCAGCAGCCAAGCGCAGGACGCCTATCTTAATGAGCAGTTCTTC. Translating gives CASSQAQDAYLNEQFF.

This chain connects TRBV6-6 to TRBJ1-2; perhaps TRBD1 as D (6 bases). CDR1 and CDR2 from the germline V gene are MNHNY and SVGAGI (reference sequence). V was shortened by 5 bases and J by 4 bases, with 20 bases between the two germline ends. The CDR3 covers 16 residues. The CDR3 bases are TGTGCCAGCAGTAAGGACAGCTTGGGGGGAAGCTATGGCTACACCTTC. It is translated as CASSKDSLGGSYGYTF.

The chain is built from TRBV12-3 or TRBV12-4 and TRBJ2-1; 12 bases line up with TRBD2. The CDR3 totals 16 residues. J gave up 7 bases and V 6 bases, and 10 bases lay outside the gene matches. This chain's CDR3 is CASRRGTSGGMNEQFF. The CDR3 DNA reads as TGTGCCAGCAGGCGGGGAACTAGCGGGGGGATGAATGAGCAGTTCTTC.

This clonotype appeared a few times. The CDR3 loop reads CASSHQSGRGHNSPLHF. The CDR3 DNA reads as TGTGCCAGCAGTCATCAGAGTGGCAGGGGCCATAATTCACCCCTCCACTTT. The genes are TRBV6-5 and TRBJ1-6; D is perhaps TRBD1 (6 bases). Trimming removed 5 bases at V and 5 bases at J, with 19 bases between. This CDR3 region has 17 residues. Germline V lookup: CDR1 MNHEY, CDR2 SVGAGI.

This clonotype has a count of ten or more. The chain recombines TRBV9 with TRBJ1-2; D unclear. The CDR3 sequence is 12 residues long. CDR1 is SGDLS, CDR2 YYNGEE, per germline. The ends were cut back, 0 bases at V and 2 bases at J, with 2 bases in the middle. In DNA, the CDR3 is TGTGCCAGCAGCGTAGGAAACTATGGCTACACCTTC. Its protein product is CASSVGNYGYTF.

This clonotype was counted only a few times. The V and J genes are TRBV19 and TRBJ2-2; TRBD1 matches at 8 bases. The V segment lost 4 bases and the J segment 6 bases; nucleotides outside the gene matches: 4. CDR1 and CDR2 (germline): LNHDA, SQIVND (reference sequence). This CDR3 comprises 14 residues. CDR3 region: CASSNPGGSGELFF. The CDR3 DNA is TGTGCCAGTAGTAATCCAGGGGGCTCCGGGGAGCTGTTTTTT.

V gene TRBV6-2 or TRBV6-3 combines with J gene TRBJ1-1; D possibly corresponds to TRBD1 (5 bases). CDR3 length: 13 amino acids. V was cut by 4 bases and J by 5 bases, with 11 bases left in between. In germline, CDR1 is MNHEY, CDR2 SVGEGT. The CDR3 reads CASSWDPGTEAFF. CDR3 coding DNA: TGTGCCAGCAGTTGGGACCCGGGGACTGAAGCTTTCTTT.

Here the CDR3 DNA reads TGTGCCAGCAGTCCGAGGGACAGGAGGCAGCCCCAGCATTTT. It yields the protein CASSPRDRRQPQHF. The chain carries TRBV12-3 or TRBV12-4 and TRBJ1-5; 8 nucleotides align to TRBD1. The V segment lost 5 bases and the J segment 7 bases; nucleotides outside the gene matches: 7. The CDR3 sequence is 14 residues long.

The CDR3 coding sequence is TGTGCCACCAGTGATCCCGGACAGGGGAACACTGAAGCTTTCTTT. Its protein is CATSDPGQGNTEAFF. This chain connects TRBV24-1 to TRBJ1-1; 8 positions agree with TRBD1. The germline V gene has CDR1 KGHDR and CDR2 SFDVKD. The CDR3 length is 15 residues. V lost 3 bases, J lost 1 base, and 3 bases stayed unmatched.

In this sample, this clonotype turned up a few times. J is TRBJ2-7 and V is TRBV9; 8 positions match TRBD1. The V segment lost 0 bases and the J segment 3 bases; nucleotides outside the gene matches: 8. This CDR3 has 16 residues. CDR1 is SGDLS and CDR2 is YYNGEE in the germline V gene. The CDR3 is CASSVGSSRGHYEQYF. CDR3 nucleotide sequence: TGTGCCAGCAGCGTAGGTTCATCCAGGGGGCACTACGAGCAGTACTTC. The full variable domain, in which reference TRBV9 and TRBJ2-7 provide the parts outside the CDR3, is DSGVTQTPKHLITATGQRVTLRCSPRSGDLSVYWYQQSLDQGLQFLIQYYNGEERAKGNILERFSAQQFPDLHSELNLSSLELGDSALYFCASSVGSSRGHYEQYFGPGTRLTVT.

The V and J genes are TRBV20-1 and TRBJ2-7; D tentatively fits TRBD1 or TRBD2 (5 bases each). V gave up 6 bases and J gave up 2 bases, with 20 bases separating them. Germline V CDR1 and CDR2: DFQATT, SNEGSKA (reference sequence). This CDR3 is 15 amino acids long. For the CDR3, the DNA is TGCAGTGCCCACCGGGCGGGCAGGGCCCCCTACGAGCAGTACTTC. This sequence encodes CSAHRAGRAPYEQYF.

The sample holds a few counts of this clonotype. The chain uses TRBV6-5 and TRBJ2-6; D is ambiguous. CDR3 length: 15 residues. V lost 4 bases and J lost 4, with 11 bases in between. The germline gives CDR1 MNHEY, CDR2 SVGAGI. CDR3 sequence reads: CASSSRPFGANVLTF. Written as DNA, the CDR3 is TGTGCCAGCAGTTCCCGGCCCTTCGGGGCCAACGTCCTGACTTTC.

The J gene is TRBJ2-5, the V gene TRBV6-5; TRBD2 aligns across 12 bases. CDR1 MNHEY and CDR2 SVGAGI come from the germline V gene. This CDR3 spans 19 amino acids. Unmatched junction bases numbered 8, after V lost 0 bases and J lost 0 bases. The CDR3 nucleotides are TGTGCCAGCAGTTACTCGGCGAGACTAGCGGGGGCAGACCAAGAGACCCAGTACTTC. Translation gives CASSYSARLAGADQETQYF.

This clonotype has more than one count but fewer than ten. The chain employs TRBV7-3 and TRBJ2-2; D is unresolved. V was pared by 4 bases and J by 4 bases, with 10 bases between. CDR1 is SGHTA and CDR2 is FQGTGA in the germline V gene. The CDR3 is made up of 14 amino acids. CDR3 residues: CASSSPGVTGELFF. The CDR3 bases are TGTGCCAGCAGCTCCCCCGGCGTCACCGGGGAGCTGTTTTTT.

Points on this clonotype: Mismatch with germline at one junction end may stem from a read error. The rearrangement uses TRBV6-5 and TRBJ1-1; D ambiguous. Germline V CDR1 and CDR2: MNHEY, SVGAGI. The CDR3 consists of 14 residues. The CDR3 DNA is TGTGACAGCAGTTCCGATACCCTGGGCACTGAAGCTTTCTTT. Its protein is CDSSSDTLGTEAFF.

This chain joins TRBV29-1 and TRBJ2-3; no definite D call. This CDR3 is built from 13 residues. The germline V and J ends were trimmed by 5 bases and 0 bases, with 9 bases remaining between them. CDR1 is SQVTM and CDR2 is ANQGSEA in the germline V gene. Here the CDR3 DNA reads TGCAGCGTTACCGGGTTTAGCACAGATACGCAGTATTTT. Translation: CSVTGFSTDTQYF.